This T cell receptor (beta chain) is from a study of CD4 and CD8 cells across lung adenocarcinoma regions. Via MiXCR, TCRdb re-called the PCR reads, giving one row per CDR3 protein. The repertoire holds about 11,000 distinct CDR3 sequences, with about 50% as singletons. Samples came from patients with localized non-small cell lung adenocarcinoma. Germline lookup yields CDR1 SGHTA and CDR2 FQGNSA. The CDR3 extends over 12 amino acids. The receptor was isolated from a female donor with lung adenocarcinoma. The CD4 and CD8 labels of this study may be unreliable. Input material: CD8+ T cells from the center of a lung tumor. V usage is TRBV7-2 and J usage is TRBJ2-1; weak D call: TRBD1 (5 bases). Judging by the DNA end, TRBJ2-5 fits better; the J call may be wrong. The CDR3 protein is CASSPQGETQYF. The CDR3 region has the DNA TGTGCCAGCAGCCCCCAGGGTGAGACCCAGTACTTC.